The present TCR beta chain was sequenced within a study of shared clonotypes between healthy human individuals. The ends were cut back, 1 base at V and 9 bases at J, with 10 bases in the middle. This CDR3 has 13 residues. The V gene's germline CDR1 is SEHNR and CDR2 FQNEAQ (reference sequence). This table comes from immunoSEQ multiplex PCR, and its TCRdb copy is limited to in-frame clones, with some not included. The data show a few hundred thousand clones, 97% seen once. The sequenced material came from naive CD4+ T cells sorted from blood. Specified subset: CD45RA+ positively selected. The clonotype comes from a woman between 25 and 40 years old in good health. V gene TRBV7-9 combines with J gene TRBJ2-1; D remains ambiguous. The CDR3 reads CASSLGRVSEQFF. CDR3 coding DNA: TGTGCCAGCAGCTTAGGCCGAGTCAGTGAGCAGTTCTTC.